The sequence of this TCR beta chain was determined in a study of response to subunit inactivated influenza vaccine. There are a few counts of this clonotype. The antigen remains undetermined. Study-wide points: The authors proposed limited new T cell recruitment per seasonal influenza vaccination.

MiXCR, applied by TCRdb to the RT-PCR reads, yields one record per CDR3 protein. The repertoire has about 610,000 distinct CDR3 sequences, about 15% of them found once; the top ten carry around 10%. CDR1 is DFQATT, CDR2 SNEGSKA, per germline (reference sequence). This CDR3 contains 12 residues. The germline V and J ends were trimmed by 6 bases and 5 bases, with 13 bases remaining between them. The material was PBMCs from blood, obtained 11 to 12 days after vaccination. The V call is TRBV20-1, the J call TRBJ2-5; the D is unclear. This receptor was taken from a man in his fifties who received an inactivated influenza vaccine. The CDR3 DNA sequence: TGCAGTGCGGCCAGAGGCGTGGAGACCCAGTACTTC. Translation: CSAARGVETQYF.